Included here is one T cell receptor beta chain sequence, with context. The target antigen is unknown. Looked up from germline, CDR1 is SGHKS and CDR2 is YYEKEE (reference sequence). The CDR3 is 12 amino acids. V lost 2 bases and J lost 5, with 6 bases in between. The entry originates in a study of identical twins. General observations from the study: The models systematically underestimated how much out-of-frame TCR alpha was shared in monozygotic twins.

A universal primer site came from template switching; cDNA carried unique molecular identifiers. TCRdb processed the 5' RACE reads anew with MiXCR; each CDR3 protein has one entry. The table lists some 630,000 distinct CDR3 sequences, around 7.4% of them singletons, with roughly 1.6% in the top ten. The same data also went into a second study, on yellow fever vaccine responses in identical twins.

The J gene is TRBJ2-3, the V gene TRBV5-5, with D unclear. Sequencing was carried out using PBMCs. This sequence originates from a woman younger than 30 in good health. CDR3 loop: CASSFWLDTQYF. The DNA of the CDR3 is TGTGCCAGCAGCTTTTGGTTAGATACGCAGTATTTT.